This T cell receptor beta chain originates from a study of control samples from healthy donors and cancer patients. CDR1 MNHEY and CDR2 SVGAGI come from the germline V gene. The CDR3 has 15 amino acids. The V end was cut by 4 bases, the J end by 6 bases, with 18 bases between. Method: immunoSEQ multiplex PCR; TCRdb's copy keeps in-frame clones and lacks some. The data include some 180,000 clones; the top ten clones carry more than 2%. The receptor was derived from a woman under 40 in good health. Material for sequencing was blood. The genes are TRBV6-5 and TRBJ1-1; TRBD1 is a possible D gene (5 bases). This CDR3 reads CASSSGFSRYAEAFF. The CDR3 region has the DNA TGTGCCAGCAGTTCAGGGTTCTCACGCTACGCTGAAGCTTTCTTT.